This T cell receptor (beta chain) was retrieved from a study of OX40 agonist ivuxolimab in advanced cancers. About the study as a whole: Ivuxolimab, which targeted the costimulatory receptor OX40 (CD134), was an agonistic, fully human IgG2 monoclonal antibody. Intravenous ivuxolimab was administered to patients every 2 weeks at six dose levels: 0.01, 0.1, 0.3, 1.5, 3 and 10 mg/kg. Among the approximately 50 dose-escalation patients, 19 had hepatocellular carcinoma, about 15 melanoma, 9 renal cell carcinoma and 9 head and neck cancer. In the dose-escalation cohort, more than 75% of patients were male, and the mean age was around 60 years, with a range of about 23 to 85. Patients were allowed to have had prior anti-PD-1, anti-PD-L1 or anti-CTLA-4 therapy, and around 40% of the dose-escalation patients had previously received checkpoint inhibitors. Partial responses occurred in three dose-escalation patients: two with cutaneous melanoma and one with hepatocellular carcinoma. The purpose of peripheral TCRbeta sequencing was to test whether ivuxolimab changed TCR sequence diversity and led to clonal T-cell expansion. The paper covers the monotherapy dose-escalation part of the phase I ivuxolimab trial, which included N of about 56 patients. General study outcomes and caveats: In the 0.1-3.0 mg/kg groups, partial responders had among the lowest normalized peripheral clonal expansion, particularly in CD8+ T cells. Low levels of normalized T-cell clonal expansion were also shown by some nonresponding patients. After ivuxolimab, CD8+ T cells had more expanded clones than CD4+ T cells on average. Clonal expansion of both CD4+ and CD8+ blood T cells was observed from baseline to week 6 at doses 0.1 to 3.0 mg/kg. Which antigens the clonally expanded peripheral T cells were specific for was not determined.

Concerning this clone itself: What this receptor recognizes is not known. No qualities accompany the bases; no much larger clone lies one base away.

Patients with autoimmune disease history or receiving systemic immunosuppression were excluded from the trial. Peripheral blood for TCR sequencing was collected from all dose cohorts at baseline, on cycle 4 day 1, and on cycle 7 day 1. Samples were obtained from an open-label, multicenter, first-in-human phase I dose-escalation trial of ivuxolimab. Adults with locally advanced or metastatic head and neck squamous cell, hepatocellular, melanoma or renal cell carcinoma were enrolled in the trial. Before TCR sequencing, CD4+ T cells and CD8+ T cells from peripheral blood were sorted into separate populations. Genomic DNA was isolated from the sorted cells so that the TCRbeta CDR3 region could be sequenced. TCRbeta CDR3 regions were sequenced using the immunoSEQ Assay. TCRdb obtained this table from immuneACCESS and retained in-frame rearrangements with V and J assigned. These tables miss some clones; where compared with another copy, unresolved V genes account for less than half of the shortfall, and the remainder is unexplained. Present in this sample are approximately 55,000 clones, 70% to 90% of which were seen just once. Of the sample, approximately 15% falls within the top ten clones.

From the cysteine up to the phenylalanine, the CDR3 has a length of 16 residues. The kept DNA is CDR3 alone, 48 bases in frame from the first base. The germline V gene provides CDR1 MNHNS and CDR2 SASEGT. Here V drops 3 bases and J drops 5 bases, and the junction holds 9 bases not matched to any gene. The chain links TRBV6-1 with TRBJ2-1; the junction holds 8 bases that match TRBD1. The sequencing here drew on CD4+ or CD8+ T cells sorted from blood, taken in a trial of the OX40 agonist ivuxolimab. The sequence derives from an adult with an advanced solid tumor such as melanoma, head and neck, liver or kidney cancer. This receptor has the CDR3 CASSERGQEFNNEQFF. The DNA sequence reads TGTGCCAGCAGTGAGAGGGGACAGGAGTTTAACAATGAGCAGTTCTTC.